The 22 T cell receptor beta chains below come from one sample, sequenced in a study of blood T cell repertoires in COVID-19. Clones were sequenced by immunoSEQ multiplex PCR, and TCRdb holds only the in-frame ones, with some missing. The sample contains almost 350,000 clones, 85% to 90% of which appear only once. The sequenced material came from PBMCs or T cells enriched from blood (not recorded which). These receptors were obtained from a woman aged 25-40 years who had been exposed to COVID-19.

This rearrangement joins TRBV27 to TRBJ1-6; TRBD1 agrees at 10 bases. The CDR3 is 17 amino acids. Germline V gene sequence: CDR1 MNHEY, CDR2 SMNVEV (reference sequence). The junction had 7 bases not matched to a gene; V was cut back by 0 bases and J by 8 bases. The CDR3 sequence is CASSLSPGTGVYSPLHF. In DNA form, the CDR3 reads TGTGCCAGCAGTTTATCGCCGGGGACAGGGGTGTATTCACCCCTCCACTTT.

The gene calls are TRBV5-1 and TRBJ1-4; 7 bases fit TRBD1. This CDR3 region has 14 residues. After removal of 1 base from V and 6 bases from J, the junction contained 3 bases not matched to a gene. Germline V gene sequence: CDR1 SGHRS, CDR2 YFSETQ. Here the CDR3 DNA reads TGCGCCAGCAGCTTGACAGGGGATTATGAAAAACTGTTTTTT. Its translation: CASSLTGDYEKLFF.

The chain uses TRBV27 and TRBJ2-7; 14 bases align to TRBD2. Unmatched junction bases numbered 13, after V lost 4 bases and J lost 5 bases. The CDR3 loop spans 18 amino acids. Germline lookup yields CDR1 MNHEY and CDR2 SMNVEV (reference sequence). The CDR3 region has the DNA TGTGCCAGCAGTTCCCTGGGACTAGCGGGAGTTCAGGTCCACGAGCAGTACTTC. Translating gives CASSSLGLAGVQVHEQYF.

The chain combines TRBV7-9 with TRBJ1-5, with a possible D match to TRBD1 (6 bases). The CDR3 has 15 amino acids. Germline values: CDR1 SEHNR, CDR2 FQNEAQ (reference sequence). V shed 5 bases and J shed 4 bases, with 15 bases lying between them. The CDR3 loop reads CASSPYGQPNQPQHF. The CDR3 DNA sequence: TGTGCCAGCAGCCCGTACGGACAGCCGAATCAGCCCCAGCATTTT.

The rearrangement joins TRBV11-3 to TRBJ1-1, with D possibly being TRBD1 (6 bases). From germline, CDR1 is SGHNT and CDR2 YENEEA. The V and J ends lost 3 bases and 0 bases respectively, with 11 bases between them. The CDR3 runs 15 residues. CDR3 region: CASSFQRTVNTEAFF. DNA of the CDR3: TGTGCCAGCAGCTTTCAACGGACAGTGAACACTGAAGCTTTCTTT.

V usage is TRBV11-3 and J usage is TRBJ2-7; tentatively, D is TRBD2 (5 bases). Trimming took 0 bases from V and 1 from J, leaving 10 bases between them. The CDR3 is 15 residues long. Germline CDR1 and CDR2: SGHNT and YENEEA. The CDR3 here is CASSLDGGSSYEQYF. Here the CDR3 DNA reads TGTGCCAGCAGCTTAGACGGAGGTTCGTCCTACGAGCAGTACTTC. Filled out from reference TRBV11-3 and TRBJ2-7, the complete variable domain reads EAGVVQSPRYKIIEKKQPVAFWCNPISGHNTLYWYLQNLGQGPELLIRYENEEAVDDSQLPKDRFSAERLKGVDSTLKIQPAELGDSAVYLCASSLDGGSSYEQYFGPGTRLTVT.

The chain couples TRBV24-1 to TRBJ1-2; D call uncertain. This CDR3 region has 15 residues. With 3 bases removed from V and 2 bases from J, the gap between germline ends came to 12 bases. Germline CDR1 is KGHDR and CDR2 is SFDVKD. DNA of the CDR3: TGTGCCACCAGTGATCCCCAAGACGGGAACTATGGCTACACCTTC. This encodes CATSDPQDGNYGYTF.

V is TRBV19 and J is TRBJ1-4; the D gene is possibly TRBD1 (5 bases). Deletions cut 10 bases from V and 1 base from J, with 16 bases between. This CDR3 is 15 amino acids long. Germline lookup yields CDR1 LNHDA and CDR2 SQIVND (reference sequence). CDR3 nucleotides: TGTGCCACCCGCCTAGGGGCGGTAACTAATGAAAAACTGTTTTTT. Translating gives CATRLGAVTNEKLFF.

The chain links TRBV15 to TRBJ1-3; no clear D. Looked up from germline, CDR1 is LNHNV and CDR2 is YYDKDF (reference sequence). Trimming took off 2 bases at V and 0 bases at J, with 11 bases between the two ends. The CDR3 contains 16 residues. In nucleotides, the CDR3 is TGTGCCACCAGCAGATCCAGGAAAATCTCTGGAAACACCATATATTTT. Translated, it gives CATSRSRKISGNTIYF.

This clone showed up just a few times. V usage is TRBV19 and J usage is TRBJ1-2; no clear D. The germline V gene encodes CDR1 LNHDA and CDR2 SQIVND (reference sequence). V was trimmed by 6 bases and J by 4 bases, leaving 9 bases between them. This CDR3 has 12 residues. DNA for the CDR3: TGTGCCAGTAGAAACCACGGCTATGGCTACACCTTC. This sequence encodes CASRNHGYGYTF.

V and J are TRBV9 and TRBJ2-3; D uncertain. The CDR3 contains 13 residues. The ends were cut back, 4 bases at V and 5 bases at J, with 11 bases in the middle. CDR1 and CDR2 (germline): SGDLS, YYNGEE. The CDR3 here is CASSLSPVDTQYF. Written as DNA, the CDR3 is TGTGCCAGCAGCCTCTCCCCCGTAGATACGCAGTATTTT.

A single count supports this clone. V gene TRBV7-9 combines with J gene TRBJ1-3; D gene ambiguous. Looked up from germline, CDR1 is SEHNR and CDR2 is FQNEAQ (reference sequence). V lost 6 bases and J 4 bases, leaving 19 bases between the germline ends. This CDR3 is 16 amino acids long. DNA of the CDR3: TGTGCCAGCAGAACTACTCCCGGCCGGTTCGGAAACACCATATATTTT. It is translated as CASRTTPGRFGNTIYF.

DNA of the CDR3: TGTGCCAGCAGCCCAGATCACGTAGGCTACACCTTC. Its translation is CASSPDHVGYTF. J is TRBJ1-2 and V is TRBV7-8; D ambiguous. CDR1 and CDR2 (germline): SGHVS, FQNEAQ. The germline V and J ends were trimmed by 5 bases and 8 bases, with 12 bases remaining between them. This CDR3 comprises 12 residues.

The CDR3 reads CASGFKIGSDSRYSNQPQHF. The CDR3 DNA is TGTGCTAGTGGTTTTAAAATTGGCTCGGACAGTAGGTATAGCAATCAGCCCCAGCATTTT. This chain uses TRBV12-5 with TRBJ1-5, with D maybe TRBD1 (6 bases). CDR3 length: 20 amino acids. Deletions cut 3 bases from V and 0 bases from J, with 24 bases between. The germline gives CDR1 LGHNT, CDR2 FRNRAP.

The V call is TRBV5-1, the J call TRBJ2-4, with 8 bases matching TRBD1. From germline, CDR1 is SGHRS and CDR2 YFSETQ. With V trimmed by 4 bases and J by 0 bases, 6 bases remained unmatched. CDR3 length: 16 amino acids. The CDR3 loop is CASSPTGGSAKNIQYF. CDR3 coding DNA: TGCGCCAGCAGCCCTACAGGGGGTTCAGCCAAAAACATTCAGTACTTC.

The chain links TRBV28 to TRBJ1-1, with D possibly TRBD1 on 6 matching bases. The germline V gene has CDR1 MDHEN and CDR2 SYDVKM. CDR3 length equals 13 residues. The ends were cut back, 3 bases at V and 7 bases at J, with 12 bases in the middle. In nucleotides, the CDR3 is TGTGCCAGCAGTTTTGGCCCACAGGGTGAAGCTTTCTTT. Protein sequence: CASSFGPQGEAFF. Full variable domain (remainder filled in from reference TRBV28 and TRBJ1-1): DVKVTQSSRYLVKRTGEKVFLECVQDMDHENMFWYRQDPGLGLRLIYFSYDVKMKEKGDIPEGYSVSREKKERFSLILESASTNQTSMYLCASSFGPQGEAFFGQGTRLTVV.

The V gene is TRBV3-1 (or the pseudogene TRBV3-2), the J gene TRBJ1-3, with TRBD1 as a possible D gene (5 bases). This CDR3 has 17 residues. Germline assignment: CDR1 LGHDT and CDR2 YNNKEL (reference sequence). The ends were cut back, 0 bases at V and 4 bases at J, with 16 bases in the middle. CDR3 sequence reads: CASSQDPDSLVGNTIYF. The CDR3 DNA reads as TGTGCCAGCAGCCAAGATCCTGACAGCCTAGTAGGAAACACCATATATTTT.

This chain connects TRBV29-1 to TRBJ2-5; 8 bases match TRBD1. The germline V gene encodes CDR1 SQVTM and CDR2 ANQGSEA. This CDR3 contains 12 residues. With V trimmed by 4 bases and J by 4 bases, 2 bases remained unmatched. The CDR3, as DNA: TGCAGCGTTGCAGGACAGGGAGAGACCCAGTACTTC. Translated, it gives CSVAGQGETQYF.

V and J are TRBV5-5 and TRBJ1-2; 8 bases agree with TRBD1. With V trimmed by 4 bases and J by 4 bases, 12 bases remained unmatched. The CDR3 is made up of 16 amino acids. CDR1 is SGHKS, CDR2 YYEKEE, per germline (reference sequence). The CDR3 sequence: CASSLTGDPGGYGYTF. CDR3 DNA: TGTGCCAGCAGCCTGACAGGGGACCCGGGGGGCTATGGCTACACCTTC.

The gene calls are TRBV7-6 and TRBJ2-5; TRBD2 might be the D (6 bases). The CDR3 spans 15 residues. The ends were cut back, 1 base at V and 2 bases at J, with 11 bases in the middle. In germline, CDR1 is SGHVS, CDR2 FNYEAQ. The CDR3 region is CASSLDLGGQETQYF. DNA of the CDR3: TGTGCCAGCAGCTTAGACCTGGGGGGTCAAGAGACCCAGTACTTC.

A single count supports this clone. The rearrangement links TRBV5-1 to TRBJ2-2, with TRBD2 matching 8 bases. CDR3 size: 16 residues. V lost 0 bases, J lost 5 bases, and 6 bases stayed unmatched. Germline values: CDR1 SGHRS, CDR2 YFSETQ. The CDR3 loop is CASSLGASGLTGELFF. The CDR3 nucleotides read TGCGCCAGCAGCTTGGGGGCTAGCGGGCTTACCGGGGAGCTGTTTTTT.

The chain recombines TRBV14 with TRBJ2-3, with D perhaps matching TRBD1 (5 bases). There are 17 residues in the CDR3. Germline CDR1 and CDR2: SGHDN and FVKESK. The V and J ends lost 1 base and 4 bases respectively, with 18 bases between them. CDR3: CASSQAGTGRESDTQYF. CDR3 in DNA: TGTGCCAGCAGCCAAGCCGGAACGGGCAGGGAATCAGATACGCAGTATTTT. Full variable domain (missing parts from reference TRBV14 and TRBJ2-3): EAGVTQFPSHSVIEKGQTVTLRCDPISGHDNLYWYRRVMGKEIKFLLHFVKESKQDESGMPNNRFLAERTGGTYSTLKVQPAELEDSGVYFCASSQAGTGRESDTQYFGPGTRLTVL.